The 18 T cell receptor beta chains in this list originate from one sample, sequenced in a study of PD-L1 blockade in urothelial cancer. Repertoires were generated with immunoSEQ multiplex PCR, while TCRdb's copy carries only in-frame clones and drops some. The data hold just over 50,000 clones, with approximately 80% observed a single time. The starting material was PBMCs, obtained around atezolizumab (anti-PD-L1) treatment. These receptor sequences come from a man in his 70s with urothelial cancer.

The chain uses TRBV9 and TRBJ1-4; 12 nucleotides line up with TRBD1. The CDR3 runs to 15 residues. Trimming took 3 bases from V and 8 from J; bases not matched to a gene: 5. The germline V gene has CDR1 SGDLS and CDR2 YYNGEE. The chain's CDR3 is CASSASGQGAEKLFF. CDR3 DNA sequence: TGTGCCAGCAGCGCCTCGGGACAGGGGGCCGAAAAACTGTTTTTT.

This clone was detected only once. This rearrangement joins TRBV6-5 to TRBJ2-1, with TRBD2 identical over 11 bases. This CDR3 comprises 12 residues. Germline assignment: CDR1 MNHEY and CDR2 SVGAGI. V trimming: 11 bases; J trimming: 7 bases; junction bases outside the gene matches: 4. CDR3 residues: CAVRTSGNEQFF. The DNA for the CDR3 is TGTGCCGTCCGGACTAGCGGGAATGAGCAGTTCTTC.

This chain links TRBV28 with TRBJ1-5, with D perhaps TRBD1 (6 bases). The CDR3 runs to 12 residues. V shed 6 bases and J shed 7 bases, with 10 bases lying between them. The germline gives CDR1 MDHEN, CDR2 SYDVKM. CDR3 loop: CASRTGKQPQHF. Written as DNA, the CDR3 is TGTGCCAGCAGAACAGGGAAACAGCCCCAGCATTTT.

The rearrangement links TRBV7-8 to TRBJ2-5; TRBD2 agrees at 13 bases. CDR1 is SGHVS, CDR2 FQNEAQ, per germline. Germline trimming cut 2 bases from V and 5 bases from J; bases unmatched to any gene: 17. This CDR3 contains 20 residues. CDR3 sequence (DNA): TGTGCCAGCAGCTTAAGAGAGGGACTAGCGGGGAGTGGGTTGGGGGAGACCCAGTACTTC. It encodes CASSLREGLAGSGLGETQYF.

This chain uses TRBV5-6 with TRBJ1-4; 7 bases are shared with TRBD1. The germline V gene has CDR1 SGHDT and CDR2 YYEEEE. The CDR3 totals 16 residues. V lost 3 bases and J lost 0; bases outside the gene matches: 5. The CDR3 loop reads CASSYLGTATNEKLFF. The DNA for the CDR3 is TGTGCCAGCAGCTACCTAGGGACAGCAACTAATGAAAAACTGTTTTTT.

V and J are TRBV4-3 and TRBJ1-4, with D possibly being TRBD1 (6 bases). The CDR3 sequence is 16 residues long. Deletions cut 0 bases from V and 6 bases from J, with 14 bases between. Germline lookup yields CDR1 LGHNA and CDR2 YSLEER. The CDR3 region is CASSQDVGGEYEKLFF. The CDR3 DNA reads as TGCGCCAGCAGCCAAGACGTAGGGGGGGAGTATGAAAAACTGTTTTTT.

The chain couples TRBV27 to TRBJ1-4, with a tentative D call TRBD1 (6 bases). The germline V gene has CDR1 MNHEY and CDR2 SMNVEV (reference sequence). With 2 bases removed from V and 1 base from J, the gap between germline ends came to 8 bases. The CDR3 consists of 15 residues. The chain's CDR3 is CASSLRGLTNEKLFF. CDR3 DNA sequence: TGTGCCAGCAGTTTAAGGGGGTTAACTAATGAAAAACTGTTTTTT.

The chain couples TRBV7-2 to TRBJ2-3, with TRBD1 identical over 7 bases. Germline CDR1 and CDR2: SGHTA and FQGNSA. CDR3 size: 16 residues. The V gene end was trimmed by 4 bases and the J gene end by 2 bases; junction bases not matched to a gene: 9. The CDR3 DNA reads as TGTGCCAGCAGCTCCCAGGGGGAGCGGATCACAGATACGCAGTATTTT. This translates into CASSSQGERITDTQYF.

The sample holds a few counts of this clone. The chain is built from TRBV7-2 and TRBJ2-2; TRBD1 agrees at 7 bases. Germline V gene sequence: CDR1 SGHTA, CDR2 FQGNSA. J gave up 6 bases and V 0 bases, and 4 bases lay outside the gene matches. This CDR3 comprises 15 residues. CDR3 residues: CASSLAGRGSGELFF. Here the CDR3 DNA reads TGTGCCAGCAGCTTAGCTGGCAGGGGGTCCGGGGAGCTGTTTTTT. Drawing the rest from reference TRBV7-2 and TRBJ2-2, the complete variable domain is GAGVSQSPSNKVTEKGKDVELRCDPISGHTALYWYRQSLGQGLEFLIYFQGNSAPDKSGLPSDRFSAERTGGSVSTLTIQRTQQEDSAVYLCASSLAGRGSGELFFGEGSRLTVL.

CDR3 nucleotides: TGTGCCAGCAGGGCACCGGGGGGGCTGTATGGCTACACCTTC. It is translated as CASRAPGGLYGYTF. The gene calls are TRBV6-1 and TRBJ1-2; D possibly corresponds to TRBD1 (6 bases). Germline CDR1 is MNHNS and CDR2 is SASEGT. CDR3 length equals 14 residues. V was trimmed by 6 bases and J by 5 bases, leaving 16 bases between them.

The DNA for the CDR3 is TGTGCCTGGAAGGCCTCCCTGACAGGGCAGAGGAAACTGTTTTTT. This gives the protein CAWKASLTGQRKLFF. This chain joins TRBV30 and TRBJ1-4; TRBD1 aligns across 7 bases. The V segment lost 4 bases and the J segment 11 bases; nucleotides outside the gene matches: 16. The CDR3 length is 15 residues. Germline V gene data show CDR1 as GTSNPN and CDR2 as SVGIG (reference sequence).

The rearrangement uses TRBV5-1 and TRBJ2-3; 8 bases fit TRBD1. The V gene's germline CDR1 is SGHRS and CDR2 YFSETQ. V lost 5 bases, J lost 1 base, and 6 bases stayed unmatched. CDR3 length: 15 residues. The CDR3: CASRPQGAGTDTQYF. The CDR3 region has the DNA TGCGCCAGCAGACCGCAGGGGGCAGGCACAGATACGCAGTATTTT.

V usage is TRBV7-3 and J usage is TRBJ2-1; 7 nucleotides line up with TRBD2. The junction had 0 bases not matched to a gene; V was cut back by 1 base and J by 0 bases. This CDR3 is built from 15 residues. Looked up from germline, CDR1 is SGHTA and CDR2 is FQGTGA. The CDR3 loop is CASSLSGSSYNEQFF. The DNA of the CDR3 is TGTGCCAGCAGCTTAAGCGGGAGCTCCTACAATGAGCAGTTCTTC.

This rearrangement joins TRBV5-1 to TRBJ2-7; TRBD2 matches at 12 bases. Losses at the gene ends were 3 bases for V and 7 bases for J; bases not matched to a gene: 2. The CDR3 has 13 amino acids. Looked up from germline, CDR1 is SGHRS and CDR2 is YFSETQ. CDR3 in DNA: TGCGCCAGCAGCTCTGGACTAGCGGGAGAGCAGTACTTC. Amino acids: CASSSGLAGEQYF.

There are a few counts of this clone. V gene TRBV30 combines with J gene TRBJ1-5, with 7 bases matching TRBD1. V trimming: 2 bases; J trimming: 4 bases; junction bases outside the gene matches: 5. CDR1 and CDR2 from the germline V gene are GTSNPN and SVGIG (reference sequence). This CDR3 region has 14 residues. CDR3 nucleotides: TGTGCCTGGAGTTATTCGACAGGGAATCAGCCCCAGCATTTT. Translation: CAWSYSTGNQPQHF.

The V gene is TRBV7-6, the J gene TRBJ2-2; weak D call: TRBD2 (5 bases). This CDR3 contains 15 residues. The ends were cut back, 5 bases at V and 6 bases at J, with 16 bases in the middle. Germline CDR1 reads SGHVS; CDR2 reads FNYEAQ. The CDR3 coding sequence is TGTGCCAGCAGCCCAAGCGGCCGGGTGCCCGGGGAGCTGTTTTTT. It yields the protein CASSPSGRVPGELFF.

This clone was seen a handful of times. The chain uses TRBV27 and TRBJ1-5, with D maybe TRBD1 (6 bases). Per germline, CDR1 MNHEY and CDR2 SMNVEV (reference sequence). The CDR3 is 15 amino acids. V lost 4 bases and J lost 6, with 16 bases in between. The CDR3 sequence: CASSYRGAKSQPQHF. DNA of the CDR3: TGTGCCAGCAGTTACCGGGGGGCGAAGTCTCAGCCCCAGCATTTT.

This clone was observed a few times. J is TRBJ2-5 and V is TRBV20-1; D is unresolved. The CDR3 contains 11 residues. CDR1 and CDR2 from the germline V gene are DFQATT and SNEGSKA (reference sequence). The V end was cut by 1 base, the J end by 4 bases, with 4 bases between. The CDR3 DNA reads TGCAGTGCTAGAGCCGGAGAGACCCAGTACTTC. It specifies CSARAGETQYF.